What follows is one TCR beta chain and its context. Its specific antigen is unknown. Per-base qualities were not stored, and no clone one base away is much larger. The sample comes from a study of blood T cells in healthy people across ages (dated by TCRdb to between 2015 and 2016). At the level of the whole study: In model experiments, template switching captured about one uniquely barcoded TCR beta cDNA molecule for every two T cells. Age-related changes in TCR beta repertoire diversity were measured in the study by deep sequencing normalized with unique cDNA molecular identifiers. The donors were divided into four age groups: young (average 16 years), middle-aged (approximately 42), aged (roughly 60) and long-lived (roughly 82). Donors of different ages were randomly distributed across sequencing lanes to avoid experimental bias. The study analyzed two additional independent replicas of 1 million unique cDNA reads from the same blood draw for two donors, one aged 18 to 29 and one aged 80 or older.

The method was 5' RACE. Sequenced on an Illumina HiSeq 2500. A second 7 to 11 cycle PCR used a sample-barcoded 5' primer and a J-beta primer mix. A template-switch 5' adaptor carrying 12 random nucleotides introduced a unique molecular identifier onto each TCR beta cDNA molecule. Each sample yielded at least 2.5 million CDR3-containing paired-end reads. The Mint cDNA synthesis kit, primed by a TRBC-specific oligonucleotide, was used to synthesize first-strand cDNA from all RNA. All cDNA was treated with uracil-DNA glycosylase and then went through a first 18-cycle PCR with the universal primers M1SS and BC2_uni_R. The source study handled its data this way. Normalization of each sample was performed by random selection of 1 million high-quality reads, each carrying a distinct molecular identifier. Reads sharing molecular identifiers were discarded rather than binned into consensus sequences. MiTCR, run with a Q25 quality threshold and the strictest error-elimination algorithm, handled CDR3 identification, clonotype clustering and error correction. A nonparametric unseen species model using Euler transformation provided a lower-bound estimate of total TCR beta diversity. TCRdb handled the public reads itself, with Q25 trimming in fastp and clone calling in MiXCR, and kept productive beta chains. Rows are combined by CDR3 protein, so each entry shows the most common genes and DNA. TCRdb, not the authors, supplied the V and J calls. The sample table shows about 730,000 distinct CDR3 sequences, and approximately 43% are seen once. The ten largest clones add up to 20% to 25% of the sample.

General findings and caveats noted by the study authors: Bulk unsorted PBMC profiling prevented conclusive comparison of naive and antigen-experienced compartments. Observed TCR beta diversity correlated strongly with the percentage of naive T cells measured by flow cytometry. Compared with the aged group, more naive CD4+ T cells, fewer expanded clones and increased TCR diversity were shown by the long-lived group, suggesting age selection. As age increased, observed TCR beta diversity per million T cells dropped in a roughly linear way, and a significant reduction was already evident by age approximately 40. Total diversity estimates from one million sequenced T cells were considered lower bounds and underestimates. The CMV infection status of donors was not known, potentially confounding age-related changes in expanded clonotypes.

The V and J ends are trimmed by 6 bases and 9 bases, leaving 12 bases between them. The germline V gene yields MDHEN for CDR1 and SYDVKM for CDR2. The CDR3 sequence holds 13 residues, the cysteine and phenylalanine included. The retained sequence is limited to the CDR3, 39 bases, with the frame set at the first base. The donors were roughly 38 Caucasian individuals from Russia, aged 6 to 90 years, who were systemically healthy. Each donor gave 8 to 10 milliliters of peripheral blood, drawn into EDTA-treated Vacutainer tubes. Ficoll-Paque density-gradient centrifugation was used to isolate PBMCs, with at least 6.5 million per sample. Total RNA was extracted from PBMCs with Trizol reagent, with at least 5 micrograms obtained per sample. Naive CD45RAhigh/CD27high T cell percentages were measured by flow cytometry on a PBMC aliquot from every donor.

The sample comprised blood. Recombination joined TRBV28 with TRBJ2-6, with TRBD2 tentatively as D gene (6 bases match). The origin of this receptor is a woman aged 60-75 years in good health. The DNA reads TGTGCCAGCAGCTCCGGGACTCGCAACGTCCTGACTTTC. Its protein product is CASSSGTRNVLTF.